The clone carrying this T cell receptor (beta chain) was observed a handful of times. The record originates from a study of T cells after yellow fever vaccination. Trimming pared 5 bases from V and 8 bases from J, leaving 15 bases between. The CDR3 has 14 amino acids. CDR1 and CDR2 from the germline V gene are SGHTA and FQGNSA. MiXCR, applied by TCRdb to the 5' RACE reads, yields one record per CDR3 protein. The sample consists of over 300,000 distinct CDR3 sequences, around 6.8% of them appearing once. The chain carries TRBV7-2 and TRBJ1-4; D ambiguous. This TCR was sampled from a man between 18 and 29 years old who received the YFV17D yellow fever vaccine. Sequenced material: PBMCs, taken roughly 45 days after the first yellow fever vaccination. The CDR3 bases are TGTGCCAGCAGCACGGACGGGTTGGGGGAAAAACTGTTTTTT. It encodes CASSTDGLGEKLFF.